This TCR beta chain came from a study of cytomegalovirus exposure and HLA in healthy donors. Points from the study as a whole: For most subjects, TCR beta sequences were reported to predict HLA-A and HLA-B alleles with accuracy. V segments that were indistinguishable, TRBV6-2 and TRBV6-3 among them, were omitted from analysis. For cytomegalovirus status, the classifier reportedly gave diagnoses with high specificity and sensitivity. Specificity of a few CMV-associated chains for CMV antigens was verified in vitro.

Amplification used 60 Vbeta primers and 13 Jbeta primers. TCRdb keeps only in-frame clones here, not all; method: immunoSEQ multiplex PCR. The repertoire holds under 200,000 clones, with about four fifths as singletons. A word on this clone: The target antigen is unknown.

CDR3 length equals 15 residues. With 0 bases removed from V and 7 bases from J, the gap between germline ends came to 12 bases. From germline, CDR1 is SGHTA and CDR2 FQGTGA. The rearrangement uses TRBV7-3 and TRBJ2-2, with D unclear. This receptor was obtained from a man aged 25 to 40 in good health and CMV-seronegative. Specimen: PBMCs. The DNA of the CDR3 is TGTGCCAGCAGCTTAACAGGCAGGCTGGTCGGGGAGCTGTTTTTT. It translates to CASSLTGRLVGELFF.